The 19 T cell receptor beta chains in this list originate from one sample, sequenced in a study of shared clonotypes between healthy human individuals. Profiled with immunoSEQ multiplex PCR; TCRdb holds only in-frame clones, not every one. The sample consists of about 2.2 million clones, approximately 92% of them appearing once. It was CD45RO-negative cells, positively selected for CCR7, that made up naive CD8 cells, with terminally differentiated effector memory CD45RA+ cells excluded. The specimen was naive CD8+ T cells from PBMCs. The origin of the receptors is a man younger than 35 in good health. Some clones in this sample may be carry-over from other donors' samples.

V and J are TRBV4-3 and TRBJ1-6; D is uncertain. The V and J ends lost 0 bases and 5 bases respectively, with 11 bases between them. CDR1 and CDR2 (germline): LGHNA, YSLEER. The CDR3 totals 16 residues. Here the CDR3 reads CASSQDDWADNSPLHF. The CDR3 coding sequence is TGCGCCAGCAGCCAAGATGATTGGGCAGATAATTCACCCCTCCACTTT.

The V call is TRBV7-2, the J call TRBJ1-4, with 7 bases fitting TRBD1. In germline, CDR1 is SGHTA, CDR2 FQGNSA. This CDR3 contains 15 residues. The junction had 8 bases not matched to a gene; V was cut back by 6 bases and J by 4 bases. The CDR3 loop is CASRQGPGINEKLFF. The DNA for the CDR3 is TGTGCCAGCAGACAGGGGCCCGGAATTAATGAAAAACTGTTTTTT.

The rearrangement joins TRBV6-1 to TRBJ2-7; D unresolved. The germline V gene has CDR1 MNHNS and CDR2 SASEGT. The length of the CDR3 is 14 residues. V was clipped by 1 base and J by 3 bases, with 10 bases between them. The CDR3, as DNA: TGTGCCAGCAGTGAAGTTTACGGAGTCTACGAGCAGTACTTC. Amino acids: CASSEVYGVYEQYF.

This chain joins TRBV9 and TRBJ1-2; D uncertain. Trimming stripped 0 bases from V and 5 bases from J, with 11 bases between. Germline V gene lookup returns CDR1 SGDLS and CDR2 YYNGEE. The CDR3 is 14 residues long. The chain's CDR3 is CASSVAGRPYGYTF. The CDR3 DNA reads as TGTGCCAGCAGCGTAGCCGGCAGGCCTTATGGCTACACCTTC. Supplemented by reference TRBV9 and TRBJ1-2, the full variable domain reads DSGVTQTPKHLITATGQRVTLRCSPRSGDLSVYWYQQSLDQGLQFLIQYYNGEERAKGNILERFSAQQFPDLHSELNLSSLELGDSALYFCASSVAGRPYGYTFGSGTRLTVV.

Worth noting for this clone: Other DNA variants within this sample encode the same CDR3. The chain uses TRBV7-9 and TRBJ2-3; D is unclear. This CDR3 comprises 15 residues. Trimming left V 3 bases short and J 0 bases short, with 10 bases between. CDR1 and CDR2 (germline): SEHNR, FQNEAQ (reference sequence). The CDR3 sequence is CASSLGSSSTDTQYF. In nucleotides, the CDR3 is TGTGCCAGCAGCTTGGGCAGCTCTAGCACAGATACGCAGTATTTT. The full variable domain, completed using reference TRBV7-9 and TRBJ2-3, is DTGVSQNPRHKITKRGQNVTFRCDPISEHNRLYWYRQTLGQGPEFLTYFQNEAQLEKSRLLSDRFSAERPKGSFSTLEIQRTEQGDSAMYLCASSLGSSSTDTQYFGPGTRLTVL.

V usage is TRBV27 and J usage is TRBJ2-7; 9 bases fit TRBD2. CDR1 is MNHEY, CDR2 SMNVEV, per germline (reference sequence). The CDR3 sequence is 14 residues long. The J segment lost 6 bases and the V segment lost 5 bases, leaving 8 bases of the junction unmatched. CDR3 residues: CASSPGTSSAEQYF. As DNA, the CDR3 is TGTGCCAGCAGTCCCGGGACTAGCTCGGCCGAGCAGTACTTC.

The chain carries TRBV7-2 and TRBJ2-5, with 9 bases matching TRBD1. The V gene's germline CDR1 is SGHTA and CDR2 FQGNSA. V shed 5 bases and J 2 bases; nucleotides not matched to a gene: 9. CDR3 length equals 16 residues. CDR3 DNA sequence: TGTGCCAGCAGCGGAGGGACAGGGTACTTTCAAGAGACCCAGTACTTC. The encoded protein is CASSGGTGYFQETQYF. The full variable domain, rest sourced from reference TRBV7-2 and TRBJ2-5, is GAGVSQSPSNKVTEKGKDVELRCDPISGHTALYWYRQSLGQGLEFLIYFQGNSAPDKSGLPSDRFSAERTGGSVSTLTIQRTQQEDSAVYLCASSGGTGYFQETQYFGPGTRLLVL.

V usage is TRBV7-2 and J usage is TRBJ1-1, with D unclear. The CDR3 length is 13 residues. V was shortened by 1 base and J by 8 bases, with 11 bases between the two germline ends. In germline, CDR1 is SGHTA, CDR2 FQGNSA. CDR3 in DNA: TGTGCCAGCAGCTTAGGGGTTAAGTCCGAAGCTTTCTTT. Translating gives CASSLGVKSEAFF. Combining the CDR3 with reference TRBV7-2 and TRBJ1-1 gives the whole variable domain GAGVSQSPSNKVTEKGKDVELRCDPISGHTALYWYRQSLGQGLEFLIYFQGNSAPDKSGLPSDRFSAERTGGSVSTLTIQRTQQEDSAVYLCASSLGVKSEAFFGQGTRLTVV.

The CDR3 DNA reads as TGTGCCAGCAGCACCCTAGCGGGAGGGCCCCGGGAGCAGTACTTC. This codes for CASSTLAGGPREQYF. This chain links TRBV13 with TRBJ2-7; 12 positions agree with TRBD2. J gave up 7 bases and V 5 bases, and 9 bases lay outside the gene matches. This CDR3 has 15 amino acids. CDR1 and CDR2 (germline): PRHDT, FYEKMQ (reference sequence).

This CDR3 reads CASSVVSGLNSGNTIYF. DNA of the CDR3: TGTGCCAGCAGCGTAGTGTCAGGCCTCAACTCTGGAAACACCATATATTTT. The chain joins TRBV9 to TRBJ1-3; D uncertain. V lost 0 bases, J lost 0 bases, and 13 bases lay in between. CDR1 is SGDLS and CDR2 is YYNGEE in the germline V gene. The length of the CDR3 is 17 residues. Looking up the rest from reference TRBV9 and TRBJ1-3 gives the full variable domain: DSGVTQTPKHLITATGQRVTLRCSPRSGDLSVYWYQQSLDQGLQFLIQYYNGEERAKGNILERFSAQQFPDLHSELNLSSLELGDSALYFCASSVVSGLNSGNTIYFGEGSWLTVV.

The V and J genes are TRBV5-5 and TRBJ1-1; D gene ambiguous. This CDR3 has 13 residues. Germline CDR1 SGHKS, CDR2 YYEKEE (reference sequence). Trimming cost V 2 bases and J 4 bases, with 9 bases left between them. CDR3 residues: CASSLGGFTEAFF. In DNA form, the CDR3 reads TGTGCCAGCAGCTTAGGAGGGTTCACTGAAGCTTTCTTT.

The chain recombines TRBV4-1 with TRBJ2-1; D might be TRBD1 (6 bases). The germline gives CDR1 MGHRA, CDR2 YSYEKL. This CDR3 comprises 14 residues. V shed 1 base and J shed 8 bases, with 12 bases lying between them. The CDR3 sequence: CASSQGAGAYEQFF. The DNA of the CDR3 is TGCGCCAGCAGCCAAGGTGCAGGGGCTTATGAGCAGTTCTTC.

This chain's CDR3 is CASSASGVSGNTIYF. The CDR3 coding sequence is TGTGCCAGCAGCGCTAGCGGGGTCTCTGGAAACACCATATATTTT. The J gene is TRBJ1-3, the V gene TRBV9; no clear D. Germline V CDR1 and CDR2: SGDLS, YYNGEE. There are 15 residues in the CDR3. The V gene lost 3 bases and the J gene lost 0 bases, with 10 bases spanning the gap.

V is TRBV28 and J is TRBJ2-7; possible D gene TRBD2, 6 bases. Trimming pared 3 bases from V and 3 bases from J, leaving 15 bases between. Looked up from germline, CDR1 is MDHEN and CDR2 is SYDVKM. The CDR3 is 15 amino acids. CDR3 DNA sequence: TGTGCCAGCAGTTTCTTTGGAGGGTCTTTCTACGAGCAGTACTTC. Residues: CASSFFGGSFYEQYF.

The chain uses TRBV4-1 and TRBJ1-3, with 8 positions matching TRBD1. V was clipped by 3 bases and J by 4 bases; unmatched bases: 17. The CDR3 has 19 residues. CDR1 is MGHRA and CDR2 is YSYEKL in the germline V gene. CDR3 loop: CASSQDGRTGPLSGNTIYF. The CDR3 DNA is TGCGCCAGCAGCCAGGACGGCAGGACAGGGCCCCTTTCGGGAAACACCATATATTTT.

This clone came up a few times. The same CDR3 arises from other DNA sequences in this sample as well. The chain uses TRBV27 and TRBJ1-3; maybe TRBD1 (5 bases). V lost 2 bases to trimming and J lost 2 bases, with 7 bases between them. Germline values: CDR1 MNHEY, CDR2 SMNVEV (reference sequence). The length of the CDR3 is 14 residues. The DNA of the CDR3 is TGTGCCAGCAGTTTACGGGGGACTGGAAACACCATATATTTT. This encodes CASSLRGTGNTIYF.

The chain joins TRBV9 to TRBJ2-3, with unresolved D. Trimming pared 0 bases from V and 2 bases from J, leaving 7 bases between. The CDR3 has 14 residues. CDR1 is SGDLS and CDR2 is YYNGEE in the germline V gene. The CDR3 coding sequence is TGTGCCAGCAGCGTAGAGCCGGCCACAGATACGCAGTATTTT. Translating gives CASSVEPATDTQYF.

This clone appeared a single time. V is TRBV19 and J is TRBJ2-5, with D possibly matching TRBD1 (5 bases). V was shortened by 3 bases and J by 5 bases, with 10 bases between the two germline ends. The germline gives CDR1 LNHDA, CDR2 SQIVND (reference sequence). The CDR3 has 13 residues. CDR3 loop: CASSMYSGETQYF. The CDR3 DNA follows: TGTGCCAGTAGTATGTATTCAGGGGAGACCCAGTACTTC.

This sequence joins TRBV28 and TRBJ2-1; 12 nucleotides agree with TRBD1. Germline V CDR1 and CDR2: MDHEN, SYDVKM. The V gene end was trimmed by 5 bases and the J gene end by 9 bases; junction bases not matched to a gene: 20. The CDR3 spans 19 residues. The CDR3 coding sequence is TGTGCCAGCAGTACCCGCCCGGGACAGGGGGCTCCGAGCGTTGGTGAGCAGTTCTTC. It yields the protein CASSTRPGQGAPSVGEQFF.